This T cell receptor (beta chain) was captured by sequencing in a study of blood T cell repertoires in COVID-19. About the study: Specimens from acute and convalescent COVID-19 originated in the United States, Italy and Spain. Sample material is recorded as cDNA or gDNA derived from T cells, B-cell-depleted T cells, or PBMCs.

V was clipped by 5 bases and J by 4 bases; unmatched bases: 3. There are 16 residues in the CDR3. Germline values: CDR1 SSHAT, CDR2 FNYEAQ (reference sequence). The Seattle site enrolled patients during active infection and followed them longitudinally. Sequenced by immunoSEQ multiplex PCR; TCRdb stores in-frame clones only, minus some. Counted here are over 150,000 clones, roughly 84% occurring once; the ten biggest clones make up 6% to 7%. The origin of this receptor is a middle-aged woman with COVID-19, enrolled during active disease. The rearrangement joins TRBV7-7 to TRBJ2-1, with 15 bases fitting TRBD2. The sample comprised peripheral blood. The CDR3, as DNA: TGTGCCAGCAGCCCCGGGACTAGCGGGAGGTACAATGAGCAGTTCTTC. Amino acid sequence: CASSPGTSGRYNEQFF.